This T cell receptor beta chain was observed in a study of T cells in Graves' hyperthyroidism and ophthalmopathy. About the study: Peripheral blood collection took place at initial diagnosis, before any treatment.

Authors of the study amplified TCR beta CDR3 regions from RNA transcripts. First-round RT-PCR with HTBI primers amplified the TCR CDR3 region. Via MiXCR, TCRdb re-called the multiplex PCR reads, giving one row per CDR3 protein. The sample holds around 400,000 distinct CDR3 sequences, 13% seen once. The study enrolled patients aged 18 to 65 with newly diagnosed hyperthyroidism of under 2 months' duration. Exclusion of a patient resulted from uncontrolled infection, other autoimmune disease, pregnancy or lactation. The germline V gene encodes CDR1 KGHSH and CDR2 LQKENI. V gave up 2 bases and J gave up 5 bases; unmatched junction bases: 6. The CDR3 is 15 amino acids. General observations from the study: Ophthalmopathy could be told apart from stable hyperthyroidism with a 13 V-J model.

In its sample, this clonotype was seen many times. The antigen remains unidentified. The TCR was taken from a young woman with Graves' hyperthyroidism. J is TRBJ2-5 and V is TRBV18; 9 bases are shared with TRBD1. Sequenced: blood. The DNA for the CDR3 is TGTGCCAGCTCACCAACGTACGACAGGGGGGAGACCCAGTACTTC. It translates to CASSPTYDRGETQYF.